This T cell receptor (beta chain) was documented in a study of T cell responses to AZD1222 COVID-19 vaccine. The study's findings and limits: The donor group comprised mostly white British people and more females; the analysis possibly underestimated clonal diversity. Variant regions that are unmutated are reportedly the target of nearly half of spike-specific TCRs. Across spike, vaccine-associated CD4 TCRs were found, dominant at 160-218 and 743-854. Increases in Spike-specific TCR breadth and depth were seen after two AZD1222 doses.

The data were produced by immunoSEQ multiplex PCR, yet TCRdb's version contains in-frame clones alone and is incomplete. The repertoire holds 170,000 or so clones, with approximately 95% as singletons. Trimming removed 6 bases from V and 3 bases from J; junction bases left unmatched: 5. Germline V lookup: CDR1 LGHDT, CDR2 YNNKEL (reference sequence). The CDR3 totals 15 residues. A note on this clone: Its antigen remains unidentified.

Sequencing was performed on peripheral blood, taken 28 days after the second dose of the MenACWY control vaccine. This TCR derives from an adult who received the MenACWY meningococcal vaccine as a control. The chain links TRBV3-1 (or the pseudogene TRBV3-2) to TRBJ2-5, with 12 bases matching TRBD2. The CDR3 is CASRLLAGGEETQYF. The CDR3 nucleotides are TGTGCCAGCAGACTCCTAGCGGGGGGGGAAGAGACCCAGTACTTC.